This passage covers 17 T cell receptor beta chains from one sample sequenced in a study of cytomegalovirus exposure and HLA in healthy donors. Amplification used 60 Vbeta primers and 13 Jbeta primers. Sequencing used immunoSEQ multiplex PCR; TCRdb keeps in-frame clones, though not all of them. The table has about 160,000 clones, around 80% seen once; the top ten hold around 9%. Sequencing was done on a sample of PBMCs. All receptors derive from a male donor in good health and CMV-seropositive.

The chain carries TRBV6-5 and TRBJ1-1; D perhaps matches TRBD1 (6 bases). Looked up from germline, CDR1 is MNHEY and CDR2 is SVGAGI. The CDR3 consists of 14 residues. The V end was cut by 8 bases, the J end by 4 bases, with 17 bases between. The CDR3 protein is CASGQRQAVTEAFF. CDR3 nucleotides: TGTGCCAGCGGACAGCGCCAAGCGGTCACTGAAGCTTTCTTT.

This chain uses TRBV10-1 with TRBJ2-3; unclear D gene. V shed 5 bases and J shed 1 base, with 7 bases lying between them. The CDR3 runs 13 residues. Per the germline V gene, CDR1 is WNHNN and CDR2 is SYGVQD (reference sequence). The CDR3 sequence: CASSRVGTDTQYF. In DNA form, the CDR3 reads TGCGCCAGCAGTCGCGTCGGCACAGATACGCAGTATTTT.

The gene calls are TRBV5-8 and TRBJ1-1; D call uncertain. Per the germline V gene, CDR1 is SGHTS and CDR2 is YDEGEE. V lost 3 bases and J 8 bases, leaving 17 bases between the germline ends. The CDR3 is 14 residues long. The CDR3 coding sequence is TGTGCCAGCAGCTCTATACTAAGTGGGTGGGAAGCTTTCTTT. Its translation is CASSSILSGWEAFF. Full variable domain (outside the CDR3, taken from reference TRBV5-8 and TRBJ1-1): EAGVTQSPTHLIKTRGQQATLRCSPISGHTSVYWYQQALGLGLQFLLWYDEGEERNRGNFPPRFSGRQFPNYSSELNVNALELEDSALYLCASSSILSGWEAFFGQGTRLTVV.

The CDR3 sequence is CAWGFEGAGNTIYF. The CDR3 region has the DNA TGTGCCTGGGGCTTCGAGGGAGCTGGAAACACCATATATTTT. This chain joins TRBV30 and TRBJ1-3; no clear D. V lost 5 bases and J 2 bases, leaving 13 bases between the germline ends. CDR3 size: 14 residues. Germline-derived CDR1 and CDR2 are GTSNPN and SVGIG (reference sequence).

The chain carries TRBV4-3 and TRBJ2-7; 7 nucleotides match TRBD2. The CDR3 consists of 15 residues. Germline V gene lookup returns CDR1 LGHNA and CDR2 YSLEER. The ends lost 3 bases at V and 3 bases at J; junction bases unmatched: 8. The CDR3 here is CASSHRGEGNYEQYF. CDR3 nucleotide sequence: TGCGCCAGCAGCCACCGGGGGGAGGGGAACTACGAGCAGTACTTC.

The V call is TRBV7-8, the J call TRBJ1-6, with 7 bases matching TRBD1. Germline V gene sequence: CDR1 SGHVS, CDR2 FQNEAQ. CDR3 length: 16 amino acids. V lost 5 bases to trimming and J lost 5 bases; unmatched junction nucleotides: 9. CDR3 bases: TGTGCCAGCAGCGCTATGGGACAGTTGAATAATTCACCCCTCCACTTT. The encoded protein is CASSAMGQLNNSPLHF.

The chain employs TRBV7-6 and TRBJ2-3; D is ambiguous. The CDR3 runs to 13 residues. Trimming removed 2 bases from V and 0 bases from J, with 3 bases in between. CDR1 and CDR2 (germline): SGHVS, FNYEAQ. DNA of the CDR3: TGTGCCAGCAGCTTACAAAGCACAGATACGCAGTATTTT. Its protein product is CASSLQSTDTQYF.

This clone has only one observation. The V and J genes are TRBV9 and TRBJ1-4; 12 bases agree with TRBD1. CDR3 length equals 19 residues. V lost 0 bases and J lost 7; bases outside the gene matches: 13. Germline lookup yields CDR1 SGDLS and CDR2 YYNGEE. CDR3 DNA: TGTGCCAGCAGCGTAGGGGTAGGGGACAGGGGGCGCCGAGGTGAAAAACTGTTTTTT. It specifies CASSVGVGDRGRRGEKLFF.

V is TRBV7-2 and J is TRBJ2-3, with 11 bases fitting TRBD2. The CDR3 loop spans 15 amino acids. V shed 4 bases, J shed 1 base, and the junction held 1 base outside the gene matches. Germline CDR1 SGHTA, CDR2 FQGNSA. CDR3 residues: CASSSGLAGTDTQYF. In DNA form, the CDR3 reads TGTGCCAGCAGCTCGGGACTAGCGGGCACAGATACGCAGTATTTT.

The CDR3 bases are TGTGCCAGCAGCTGGGGGGGACGGGAGAACACTGAAGCTTTCTTT. This codes for CASSWGGRENTEAFF. This chain connects TRBV5-4 to TRBJ1-1; D is perhaps TRBD1 (5 bases). The CDR3 contains 15 residues. Per germline, CDR1 SGHNT and CDR2 YYREEE (reference sequence). Between the trimmed V and J ends, which lost 3 bases and 1 base, there was a span of 13 bases.

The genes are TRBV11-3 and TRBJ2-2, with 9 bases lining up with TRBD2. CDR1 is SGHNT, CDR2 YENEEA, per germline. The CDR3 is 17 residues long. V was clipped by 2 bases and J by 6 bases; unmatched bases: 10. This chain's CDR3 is CASSLRRAGGPPGELFF. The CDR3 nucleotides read TGTGCCAGCAGCTTAAGGCGGGCGGGAGGGCCCCCCGGGGAGCTGTTTTTT.

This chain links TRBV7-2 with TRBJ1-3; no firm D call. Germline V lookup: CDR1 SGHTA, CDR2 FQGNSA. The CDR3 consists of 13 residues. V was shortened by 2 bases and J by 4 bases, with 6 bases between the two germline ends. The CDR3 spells CASSLLLGNTIYF. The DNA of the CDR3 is TGTGCCAGCAGCTTATTACTCGGAAACACCATATATTTT. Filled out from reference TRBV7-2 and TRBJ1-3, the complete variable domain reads GAGVSQSPSNKVTEKGKDVELRCDPISGHTALYWYRQSLGQGLEFLIYFQGNSAPDKSGLPSDRFSAERTGGSVSTLTIQRTQQEDSAVYLCASSLLLGNTIYFGEGSWLTVV.

CDR3 nucleotides: TGTGCCGGATCCGGGACAGGCACAGATACGCAGTATTTT. It yields the protein CAGSGTGTDTQYF. The gene calls are TRBV30 and TRBJ2-3; 7 nucleotides agree with TRBD1. Germline trimming cut 8 bases from V and 1 base from J; bases unmatched to any gene: 6. CDR1 is GTSNPN, CDR2 SVGIG, per germline (reference sequence). The CDR3 is 13 residues long.

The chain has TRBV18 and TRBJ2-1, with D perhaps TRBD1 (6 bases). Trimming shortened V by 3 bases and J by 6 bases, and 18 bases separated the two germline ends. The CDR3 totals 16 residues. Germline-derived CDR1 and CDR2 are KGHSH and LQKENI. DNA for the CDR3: TGTGCCAGCTCACCGACGACCGGGACACTACGCAATGAGCAGTTCTTC. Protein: CASSPTTGTLRNEQFF.

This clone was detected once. The DNA for the CDR3 is TGTGCCAGCAAACCATTTAGCTGGCGCACAGATACGCAGTATTTT. Amino acid sequence: CASKPFSWRTDTQYF. This sequence joins TRBV6-4 and TRBJ2-3, with no clear D. Germline loops: CDR1 MRHNA, CDR2 SNTAGT. The CDR3 runs to 15 residues. Trimming left V 7 bases short and J 1 base short, with 15 bases between.

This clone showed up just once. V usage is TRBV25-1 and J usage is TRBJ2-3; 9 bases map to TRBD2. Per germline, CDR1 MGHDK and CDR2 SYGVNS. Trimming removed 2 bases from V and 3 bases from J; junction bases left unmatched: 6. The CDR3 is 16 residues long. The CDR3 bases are TGTGCCAGCAGTGAACAGACTAGCGGCACGACAGATACGCAGTATTTT. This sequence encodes CASSEQTSGTTDTQYF.

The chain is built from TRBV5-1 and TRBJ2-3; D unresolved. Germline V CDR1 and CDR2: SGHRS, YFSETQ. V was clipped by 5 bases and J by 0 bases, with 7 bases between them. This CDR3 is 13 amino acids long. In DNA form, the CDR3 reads TGCGCCAGCAGTATAGCTAGCACAGATACGCAGTATTTT. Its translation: CASSIASTDTQYF.